This is a list of T cell receptor beta chains from one sample in a study of T cell responses to AZD1222 COVID-19 vaccine. Measured with immunoSEQ multiplex PCR; TCRdb has only the in-frame clones, and not every one. The sample lists about 120,000 clones; about 90% were seen once. The sequencing here drew on peripheral blood, taken on day 0 of AZD1222 vaccination. All receptors derive from an adult in good health. The CDR3 runs from the conserved cysteine through the conserved F or W. A D gene is named only where the DNA matches it firmly. Rows may omit the clone size; those that give it use once, few, many or a size class.

size	V	length	D	J	CDR3	DNA
NA	TRBV5-1	15	TRBD1	TRBJ1-1	CASSLVGGGNGEAFF	TGCGCCAGCAGCCTGGTCGGAGGGGGCAATGGTGAAGCTTTCTTT
NA	TRBV4-1	13	TRBD1	TRBJ2-7	CASSQARGYEQYF	TGCGCCAGCAGCCAAGCCAGGGGGTACGAGCAGTACTTC
NA	TRBV7-2	14	NA	TRBJ2-7	CASSFLQGGIEQYF	TGTGCCAGCAGCTTTTTACAGGGGGGGATCGAGCAGTACTTC
NA	TRBV29-1	14	NA	TRBJ2-7	CSVDVSGFSYEQYF	TGCAGCGTTGACGTCTCCGGGTTCTCCTACGAGCAGTACTTC
few	TRBV19	13	TRBD2	TRBJ2-7	CASSTSGSREQYF	TGTGCCAGTAGTACTAGCGGGAGTAGGGAGCAGTACTTC
once	TRBV5-4	15	TRBD1	TRBJ2-7	CASSKRTGGLYEQYF	TGTGCCAGCAGCAAAAGGACAGGGGGCTTGTACGAGCAGTACTTC
NA	TRBV18	14	NA	TRBJ2-1	CASSPGVSYNEQFF	TGTGCCAGCTCACCAGGGGTCTCCTACAATGAGCAGTTCTTC
NA	TRBV11-2	16	NA	TRBJ2-6	CASSFDSRSGANVLTF	TGTGCCAGCAGCTTCGACAGCCGCTCTGGGGCCAACGTCCTGACTTTC
NA	TRBV19	11	NA	TRBJ2-1	CASSTPFEQFF	TGTGCCAGTAGTACCCCCTTTGAGCAGTTCTTC
NA	TRBV3-1/TRBV3-2	21	TRBD2	TRBJ2-7	CASSQIKGCRRTSGFSYEQYF	TGTGCCAGCAGCCAAATCAAGGGCTGTAGGCGGACTAGCGGGTTCAGCTACGAGCAGTACTTC
NA	TRBV11-3	13	TRBD1	TRBJ2-2	CASSLDRAGELFF	TGTGCCAGCAGCCTCGACAGGGCCGGGGAGCTGTTTTTT
NA	TRBV6-5	12	NA	TRBJ1-2	CASTDRFYGYTF	TGTGCCAGCACCGACAGGTTCTATGGCTACACCTTC
once	TRBV9	13	NA	TRBJ2-3	CASSSGPTDTQYF	TGTGCCAGCAGCTCCGGGCCCACAGATACGCAGTATTTT
NA	TRBV5-1	12	TRBD1	TRBJ2-1	CASSLDRGEQFF	TGCGCCAGCAGCTTGGACAGGGGTGAGCAGTTCTTC
NA	TRBV12-3/TRBV12-4	13	NA	TRBJ1-2	CASSSSALDPSTF	TGTGCCAGCAGTTCCAGCGCTCTGGACCCTTCCACCTTC
NA	TRBV6-5	14	NA	TRBJ2-1	CASSRDIVYNEQFF	TGTGCCAGCAGCCGGGACATCGTCTACAATGAGCAGTTCTTC
few	TRBV14	14	NA	TRBJ1-6	CASSQLGTVSPLHF	TGTGCCAGCAGCCAATTGGGGACGGTCTCACCCCTCCACTTT
NA	TRBV5-1	15	NA	TRBJ2-3	CASSLDRPSTDTQYF	TGCGCCAGCAGCTTGGATAGGCCTAGCACAGATACGCAGTATTTT
NA	TRBV12-2	14	NA	TRBJ1-6	CASRTQGNCSPLHF	TGTGCAAGTCGCACACAGGGAAATTGTTCACCCCTCCACTTT
NA	TRBV5-1	14	NA	TRBJ2-2	CASSLGDGTGELFF	TGCGCCAGCAGCTTGGGGGATGGCACCGGGGAGCTGTTTTTT
NA	TRBV15	14	NA	TRBJ2-7	CATSNWQGTHEQYF	TGTGCCACCAGCAATTGGCAGGGGACCCACGAGCAGTACTTC
once	TRBV2	18	TRBD2	TRBJ2-3	CASSGLAGGGVRTDTQYF	TGTGCCAGCAGTGGACTAGCGGGGGGTGGGGTGAGGACAGATACGCAGTATTTT
NA	TRBV7-3	15	NA	TRBJ2-5	CASSLGSGLKETQYF	TGTGCCAGCAGCTTGGGGAGCGGGTTAAAAGAGACCCAGTACTTC
once	TRBV6-2/TRBV6-3	12	NA	TRBJ2-5	CASSYSVETQYF	TGTGCCAGCAGTTACTCGGTTGAGACCCAGTACTTC
NA	TRBV15	15	TRBD1	TRBJ1-2	CATSRDLGQGDGYTF	TGTGCCACCAGCAGAGATCTCGGACAGGGGGATGGCTACACCTTC
NA	TRBV25-1	11	TRBD1	TRBJ1-2	CATGGFYGYTF	TGTGCCACAGGGGGCTTCTATGGCTACACCTTC
NA	TRBV27	16	NA	TRBJ1-5	CASSSLQTYSNQPQHF	TGTGCCAGCAGTTCGCTACAGACCTATAGCAATCAGCCCCAGCATTTT
NA	TRBV3-1/TRBV3-2	15	NA	TRBJ1-2	CASSHWDTRRGGYTF	TGTGCCAGCAGCCATTGGGACACTCGGCGAGGTGGCTACACCTTC
few	TRBV27	18	NA	TRBJ2-7	CASSLSIPGLGQAYEQYF	TGTGCCAGCAGTTTATCGATTCCGGGGCTAGGACAAGCCTACGAGCAGTACTTC
NA	TRBV19	15	NA	TRBJ1-3	CASSMGRHSGNTIYF	TGTGCCAGTAGTATGGGCAGGCACTCTGGAAACACCATATATTTT
NA	TRBV30	16	TRBD2	TRBJ2-5	CAWRAGGLSGQETQYF	TGTGCCTGGAGGGCGGGGGGCCTTTCGGGCCAAGAGACCCAGTACTTC
NA	TRBV3-1/TRBV3-2	16	NA	TRBJ2-5	CASSRRTPGSQETQYF	TGTGCCAGCAGCCGTCGGACGCCCGGGAGTCAAGAGACCCAGTACTTC
once	TRBV7-9	13	NA	TRBJ1-1	CASSLSQGIEAFF	TGTGCCAGCAGCTTATCCCAGGGAATTGAAGCTTTCTTT
NA	TRBV19	13	NA	TRBJ2-1	CASSTGQYNEQFF	TGTGCCAGCTCCACCGGACAGTACAATGAGCAGTTCTTC
NA	TRBV6-5	15	TRBD2	TRBJ2-1	CASSYTSGTYNEQFF	TGTGCCAGCAGTTATACTAGCGGAACCTACAATGAGCAGTTCTTC
NA	TRBV6-1	14	NA	TRBJ1-5	CASSENGWNQPQHF	TGTGCCAGCAGTGAAAATGGTTGGAATCAGCCCCAGCATTTT
once	TRBV20-1	11	NA	TRBJ2-7	CSAAGSYEQYF	TGCAGTGCAGCCGGTAGTTACGAGCAGTACTTC